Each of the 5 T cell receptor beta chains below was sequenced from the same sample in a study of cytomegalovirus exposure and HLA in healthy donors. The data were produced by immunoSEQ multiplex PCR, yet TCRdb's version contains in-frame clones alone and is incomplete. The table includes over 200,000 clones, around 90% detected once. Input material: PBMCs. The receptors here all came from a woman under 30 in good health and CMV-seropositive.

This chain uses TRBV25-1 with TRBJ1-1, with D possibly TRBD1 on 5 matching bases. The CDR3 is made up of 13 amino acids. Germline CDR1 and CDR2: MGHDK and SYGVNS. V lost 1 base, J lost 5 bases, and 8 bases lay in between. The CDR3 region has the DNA TGTGCCAGCAGTGAATGGGGCAGTACTGAAGCTTTCTTT. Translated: CASSEWGSTEAFF.

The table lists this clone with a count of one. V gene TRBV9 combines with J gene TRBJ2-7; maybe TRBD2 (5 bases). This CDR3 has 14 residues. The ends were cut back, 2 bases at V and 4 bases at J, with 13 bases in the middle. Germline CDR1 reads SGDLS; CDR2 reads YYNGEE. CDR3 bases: TGTGCCAGCAGCGTGGGTAAAGGAGGATACGAGCAGTACTTC. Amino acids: CASSVGKGGYEQYF. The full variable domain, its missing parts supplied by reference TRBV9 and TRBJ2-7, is DSGVTQTPKHLITATGQRVTLRCSPRSGDLSVYWYQQSLDQGLQFLIQYYNGEERAKGNILERFSAQQFPDLHSELNLSSLELGDSALYFCASSVGKGGYEQYFGPGTRLTVT.

Here the CDR3 reads CASSQGDRTYTEAFF. The CDR3 coding sequence is TGCGCCAGCAGCCAGGGGGACAGGACTTACACTGAAGCTTTCTTT. The chain links TRBV4-1 to TRBJ1-1; TRBD1 matches 8 bases. CDR1 MGHRA and CDR2 YSYEKL come from the germline V gene. The CDR3 totals 15 residues. V trimming: 3 bases; J trimming: 3 bases; junction bases outside the gene matches: 6.

In nucleotides, the CDR3 is TGTGCCAGGGGAAGCCGGGACACCCTGAATTATAGCAATCAGCCCCAGCATTTT. It is translated as CARGSRDTLNYSNQPQHF. V and J are TRBV27 and TRBJ1-5; TRBD1 might be the D (6 bases). This CDR3 has 18 amino acids. The V end lost 9 bases, the J end lost 0 bases, and 24 bases lay between the germline ends. Germline CDR1 and CDR2: MNHEY and SMNVEV (reference sequence).

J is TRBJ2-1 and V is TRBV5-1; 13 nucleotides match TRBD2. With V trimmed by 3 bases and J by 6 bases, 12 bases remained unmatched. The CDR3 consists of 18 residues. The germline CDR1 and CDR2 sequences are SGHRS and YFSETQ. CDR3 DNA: TGCGCCAGCAGCTCCGGGACTAGCGGGAAAGGTCTTCGCAATGAGCAGTTCTTC. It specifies CASSSGTSGKGLRNEQFF.